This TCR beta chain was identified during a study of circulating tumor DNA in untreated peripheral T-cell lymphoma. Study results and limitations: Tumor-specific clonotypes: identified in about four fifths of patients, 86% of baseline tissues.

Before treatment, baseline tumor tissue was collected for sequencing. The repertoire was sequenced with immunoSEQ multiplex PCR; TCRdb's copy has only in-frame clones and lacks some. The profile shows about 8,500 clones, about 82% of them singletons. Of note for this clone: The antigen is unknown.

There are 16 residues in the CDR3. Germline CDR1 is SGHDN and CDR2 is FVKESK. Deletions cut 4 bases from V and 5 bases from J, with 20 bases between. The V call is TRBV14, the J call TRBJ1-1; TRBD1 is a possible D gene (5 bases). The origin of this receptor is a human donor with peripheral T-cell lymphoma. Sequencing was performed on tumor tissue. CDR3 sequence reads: CASSPTGVGWLTEAFF. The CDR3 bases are TGTGCCAGCAGCCCTACAGGAGTTGGGTGGTTAACTGAAGCTTTCTTT.